One and the same sample provided the 29 T cell receptor beta chains below, sequenced in a study of T cell responses to AZD1222 COVID-19 vaccine. Using immunoSEQ multiplex PCR, the repertoire was profiled, and TCRdb retains in-frame clones only, with some absent. The sample has 120,000 or so clones; approximately 86% are singletons. The sample consisted of peripheral blood, taken on day 0 of AZD1222 vaccination. The receptors shown here come from an adult in good health.

The rearrangement uses TRBV19 and TRBJ2-3, with 9 bases aligning to TRBD2. V was pared by 3 bases and J by 0 bases, with 7 bases of the junction left unmatched. Germline CDR1 is LNHDA and CDR2 is SQIVND (reference sequence). The CDR3 extends over 17 amino acids. This CDR3 is CASSMGLAGSSTDTQYF. CDR3 sequence (DNA): TGTGCCAGTAGTATGGGCCTAGCGGGGTCTAGCACAGATACGCAGTATTTT.

The chain joins TRBV5-1 to TRBJ1-1, with D unclear. The CDR3 has 16 residues. CDR1 is SGHRS, CDR2 YFSETQ, per germline. The V gene lost 0 bases and the J gene lost 0 bases, with 12 bases spanning the gap. CDR3 in DNA: TGCGCCAGCAGCTTGGGGGGAAAAGGGATGAACACTGAAGCTTTCTTT. This codes for CASSLGGKGMNTEAFF.

The rearrangement links TRBV27 to TRBJ2-3, with 9 bases matching TRBD2. Germline values: CDR1 MNHEY, CDR2 SMNVEV (reference sequence). The CDR3 runs to 17 residues. V was clipped by 2 bases and J by 2 bases; unmatched bases: 8. CDR3 nucleotide sequence: TGTGCCAGCAGTTTAGCGGGGGGGCTTTTGAACACAGATACGCAGTATTTT. Protein sequence: CASSLAGGLLNTDTQYF.

The V gene is TRBV9, the J gene TRBJ2-7, with D perhaps TRBD2 (5 bases). V gave up 0 bases and J gave up 6 bases, with 13 bases separating them. The CDR3 has 14 amino acids. Looked up from germline, CDR1 is SGDLS and CDR2 is YYNGEE. CDR3 amino acids: CASSVDRGPGEQYF. The CDR3 DNA is TGTGCCAGCAGCGTAGACCGCGGGCCAGGCGAGCAGTACTTC.

The gene calls are TRBV19 and TRBJ1-5; D possibly corresponds to TRBD1 (6 bases). The CDR3 length is 16 residues. Germline CDR1 and CDR2: LNHDA and SQIVND (reference sequence). The V end was cut by 9 bases, the J end by 1 base, with 19 bases between. CDR3 in DNA: TGTGCCAGCACATCCTCAGGGGCGGCGAGCAATCAGCCCCAGCATTTT. Translated, it gives CASTSSGAASNQPQHF.

This clone was detected a few times. The chain employs TRBV5-4 and TRBJ1-4, with D possibly TRBD1 on 5 matching bases. The germline V gene encodes CDR1 SGHNT and CDR2 YYREEE (reference sequence). This CDR3 region has 14 residues. With 0 bases removed from V and 2 bases from J, the gap between germline ends came to 5 bases. The CDR3 nucleotides read TGTGCCAGCAGCTTGGGACAGACTAATGAAAAACTGTTTTTT. Protein product: CASSLGQTNEKLFF. Supplemented by reference TRBV5-4 and TRBJ1-4, the full variable domain reads ETGVTQSPTHLIKTRGQQVTLRCSSQSGHNTVSWYQQALGQGPQFIFQYYREEENGRGNFPPRFSGLQFPNYSSELNVNALELDDSALYLCASSLGQTNEKLFFGSGTQLSVL.

The chain employs TRBV27 and TRBJ1-2; 7 bases match TRBD1. This CDR3 is built from 13 residues. J lost 4 bases, V lost 5 bases, and 4 bases had no gene match. The V gene's germline CDR1 is MNHEY and CDR2 SMNVEV (reference sequence). CDR3 amino acids: CASSLQGTYGYTF. The CDR3 DNA reads as TGTGCCAGCAGTCTACAGGGGACCTATGGCTACACCTTC.

The CDR3 DNA reads as TGTGCCAGCAGCTTTTCAACGGGACTACTAACCTACAATGAGCAGTTCTTC. It encodes CASSFSTGLLTYNEQFF. The V gene is TRBV5-6, the J gene TRBJ2-1, with TRBD2 matching 7 bases. The trim removed 2 bases at V and 2 bases at J, leaving 10 bases unmatched. Looked up from germline, CDR1 is SGHDT and CDR2 is YYEEEE. There are 17 residues in the CDR3.

The V and J genes are TRBV20-1 and TRBJ1-2; D gene unclear. CDR1 is DFQATT, CDR2 SNEGSKA, per germline (reference sequence). The V and J ends lost 3 bases and 4 bases respectively, with 12 bases between them. The CDR3 spans 13 residues. The CDR3 is CSASVRLTYGYTF. CDR3 coding DNA: TGCAGTGCTAGTGTCAGGCTAACCTATGGCTACACCTTC.

The V gene is TRBV19, the J gene TRBJ2-3; TRBD2 matches at 8 bases. Germline trimming cut 2 bases from V and 1 base from J; bases unmatched to any gene: 2. The CDR3 contains 15 residues. Germline CDR1 is LNHDA and CDR2 is SQIVND (reference sequence). The CDR3 bases are TGTGCCAGTAGTATAAGGCGGGGGGGCACAGATACGCAGTATTTT. Translated, it gives CASSIRRGGTDTQYF.

This clone has more than one count but fewer than ten. V gene TRBV19 combines with J gene TRBJ2-7; tentative D call: TRBD2 (7 bases). The CDR3 consists of 15 residues. The germline V gene has CDR1 LNHDA and CDR2 SQIVND (reference sequence). V shed 4 bases and J shed 3 bases, with 16 bases lying between them. Here the CDR3 DNA reads TGTGCCAGTAGTACCAGCGGGACAACAAGCTACGAGCAGTACTTC. It specifies CASSTSGTTSYEQYF.

The rearrangement uses TRBV6-2 or TRBV6-3 and TRBJ2-7; D is undetermined. The CDR3 covers 11 residues. Per germline, CDR1 MNHEY and CDR2 SVGEGT. V shed 2 bases and J shed 4 bases, with 3 bases lying between them. Written as DNA, the CDR3 is TGTGCCAGCAGTTACAGATACGAGCAGTACTTC. Protein sequence: CASSYRYEQYF.

The chain couples TRBV3-1 (or the pseudogene TRBV3-2) to TRBJ2-7; D tentatively fits TRBD1 or TRBD2 (5 bases each). The V end lost 2 bases, the J end lost 4 bases, and 12 bases lay between the germline ends. CDR1 and CDR2 from the germline V gene are LGHDT and YNNKEL (reference sequence). The CDR3 has 14 amino acids. Written as DNA, the CDR3 is TGTGCCAGCAGCCAACAGGTGGGGGTATACGAGCAGTACTTC. It translates to CASSQQVGVYEQYF.

V usage is TRBV6-2 or TRBV6-3 and J usage is TRBJ2-7; possibly TRBD1 for D (5 bases). The CDR3 is 13 amino acids. Germline-derived CDR1 and CDR2 are MNHEY and SVGEGT. With 4 bases removed from V and 5 bases from J, the gap between germline ends came to 12 bases. The CDR3 DNA reads as TGTGCCAGCAGTTCTACAGGCCCCCACGAGCAGTACTTC. Protein sequence: CASSSTGPHEQYF.

This clone was picked up one time. The chain links TRBV6-5 to TRBJ2-7; TRBD2 is a possible D gene (5 bases). Trimming shortened V by 7 bases and J by 0 bases, and 10 bases separated the two germline ends. This CDR3 is 13 amino acids long. Germline V lookup: CDR1 MNHEY, CDR2 SVGAGI. The CDR3, as DNA: TGTGCCAGCACAGGAGGAGGCTCCTACGAGCAGTACTTC. Its translation: CASTGGGSYEQYF.

The chain has TRBV10-3 and TRBJ2-5; TRBD2 aligns across 8 bases. This CDR3 is built from 13 residues. Trimming took 8 bases from V and 4 from J; bases not matched to a gene: 6. From germline, CDR1 is ENHRY and CDR2 SYGVKD. In DNA form, the CDR3 reads TGTGCCATCGGTGCCGGGGGGGTAGAGACCCAGTACTTC. It codes for CAIGAGGVETQYF.

J is TRBJ1-1 and V is TRBV4-2; 8 bases line up with TRBD1. Germline-derived CDR1 and CDR2 are LGHNA and YNFKEQ. J lost 7 bases, V lost 4 bases, and 8 bases had no gene match. This CDR3 has 14 residues. The CDR3 spells CASSPAGQANEAFF. Here the CDR3 DNA reads TGTGCCAGCAGCCCCGCGGGACAGGCTAATGAAGCTTTCTTT.

The chain joins TRBV12-5 to TRBJ1-3; perhaps TRBD1 as D (5 bases). CDR1 and CDR2 (germline): LGHNT, FRNRAP. V was trimmed by 7 bases and J by 4 bases, leaving 8 bases between them. This CDR3 is built from 12 residues. CDR3 DNA: TGTGCTAGTGCCCAGGGCGGAAACACCATATATTTT. Its protein is CASAQGGNTIYF.

This clone appeared a few times. The genes are TRBV13 and TRBJ2-1; TRBD2 aligns across 7 bases. This CDR3 region has 15 residues. CDR1 is PRHDT and CDR2 is FYEKMQ in the germline V gene (reference sequence). The trim removed 6 bases at V and 2 bases at J, leaving 7 bases unmatched. This CDR3 reads CASRRGGGPYNEQFF. The CDR3 DNA reads as TGTGCCAGCAGGAGGGGCGGGGGTCCCTACAATGAGCAGTTCTTC.

Only a few counts were recorded for this clone. This chain connects TRBV19 to TRBJ2-7; 8 nucleotides match TRBD2. V was clipped by 10 bases and J by 3 bases; unmatched bases: 8. Germline values: CDR1 LNHDA, CDR2 SQIVND (reference sequence). This CDR3 contains 13 residues. CDR3 amino acids: CATSAGGNYEQYF. The CDR3 DNA is TGTGCCACCTCGGCGGGGGGAAACTACGAGCAGTACTTC.

This clone was recorded once. This rearrangement joins TRBV18 to TRBJ2-5, with 14 bases aligning to TRBD2. Germline V gene lookup returns CDR1 KGHSH and CDR2 LQKENI. V lost 2 bases to trimming and J lost 4 bases; unmatched junction nucleotides: 0. The CDR3 loop spans 15 amino acids. DNA of the CDR3: TGTGCCAGCTCACCAGGGACTAGCGGGAGAGAGACCCAGTACTTC. Protein: CASSPGTSGRETQYF.

J is TRBJ2-7 and V is TRBV11-2, with TRBD2 as a possible D gene (6 bases). This CDR3 has 15 residues. Germline CDR1 and CDR2: SGHAT and FQNNGV. V was trimmed by 5 bases and J by 0 bases, leaving 14 bases between them. This chain's CDR3 is CASSLASVGSYEQYF. As DNA, the CDR3 is TGTGCCAGCAGCCTAGCTAGCGTAGGCTCCTACGAGCAGTACTTC.

The V gene is TRBV11-2, the J gene TRBJ1-4; D not resolved. V shed 5 bases and J shed 7 bases, with 8 bases lying between them. This CDR3 contains 12 residues. The V gene's germline CDR1 is SGHAT and CDR2 FQNNGV. The CDR3 region is CASSPTTEKLFF. The CDR3 coding sequence is TGTGCCAGCAGCCCAACCACTGAAAAACTGTTTTTT. Looking up the rest from reference TRBV11-2 and TRBJ1-4 gives the full variable domain: EAGVAQSPRYKIIEKRQSVAFWCNPISGHATLYWYQQILGQGPKLLIQFQNNGVVDDSQLPKDRFSAERLKGVDSTLKIQPAKLEDSAVYLCASSPTTEKLFFGSGTQLSVL.

This chain's CDR3 is CASSAQRGDQETQYF. The CDR3 DNA reads as TGTGCCAGCAGCGCTCAGCGGGGAGACCAAGAGACCCAGTACTTC. The chain carries TRBV9 and TRBJ2-5; 7 bases fit TRBD2. The CDR3 spans 15 residues. Germline V gives CDR1 SGDLS, CDR2 YYNGEE. V shed 3 bases, J shed 0 bases, and the junction held 5 bases outside the gene matches.

The sample holds a few counts of this clone. The chain links TRBV3-1 (or the pseudogene TRBV3-2) to TRBJ2-3; a possible D gene is TRBD2 (5 bases). CDR1 and CDR2 from the germline V gene are LGHDT and YNNKEL (reference sequence). The ends were cut back, 0 bases at V and 6 bases at J, with 19 bases in the middle. The CDR3 has 17 residues. CDR3 DNA sequence: TGTGCCAGCAGCCAAGAGGGTCCTAGCCGGGGTATGGATACGCAGTATTTT. Translation gives CASSQEGPSRGMDTQYF.

CDR3 loop: CASSPPVGAIEAFF. CDR3 DNA sequence: TGTGCCAGCAGCCCCCCGGTTGGGGCCATTGAAGCTTTCTTT. V and J are TRBV9 and TRBJ1-1; a possible D gene is TRBD1 (5 bases). The CDR3 loop spans 14 amino acids. The germline CDR1 and CDR2 sequences are SGDLS and YYNGEE. With 4 bases removed from V and 7 bases from J, the gap between germline ends came to 17 bases.

The chain has TRBV5-1 and TRBJ2-3, with a tentative D call TRBD1 (5 bases). Germline V lookup: CDR1 SGHRS, CDR2 YFSETQ. Between the trimmed V and J ends, which lost 4 bases and 3 bases, there was a span of 9 bases. The CDR3 covers 13 residues. The CDR3 DNA follows: TGCGCCAGCAGCGAAGGGGCGACAGATACGCAGTATTTT. Translating it yields CASSEGATDTQYF.

The V and J genes are TRBV7-3 and TRBJ1-1; possible D gene TRBD1, 5 bases. In germline, CDR1 is SGHTA, CDR2 FQGTGA. The CDR3 runs to 14 residues. Trimming removed 5 bases at V and 1 base at J, with 11 bases between. The CDR3 spells CASSPGTANTEAFF. CDR3 bases: TGTGCCAGCAGCCCAGGGACGGCGAACACTGAAGCTTTCTTT.

This clone was recorded a few times. The chain uses TRBV7-8 and TRBJ2-5; tentative D call: TRBD2 (7 bases). V lost 0 bases and J lost 0, with 23 bases in between. The CDR3 totals 20 residues. Germline loops: CDR1 SGHVS, CDR2 FQNEAQ. CDR3 nucleotide sequence: TGTGCCAGCAGCTTAGCGGGGGCCTGGGGGGGTTCGTCGGACCAAGAGACCCAGTACTTC. It yields the protein CASSLAGAWGGSSDQETQYF.